This note documents a single TCR beta chain sequence. The sample belongs to a study of shared clonotypes between healthy human individuals. The CDR3 contains 15 residues. The germline gives CDR1 GTSNPN, CDR2 SVGIG (reference sequence). The V and J ends lost 2 bases and 0 bases respectively, with 11 bases between them. Replicate PCRs run on sorted subsets employed 150 to 250 ng DNA, approximately 30,000 T cell genomes. Using immunoSEQ multiplex PCR, the repertoire was profiled, and TCRdb retains in-frame clones only, with some absent. The sample contains about 610,000 clones, roughly 97% of which appear only once.

The TCR comes from a woman in her 30s in good health. The sample taken for sequencing was naive CD4+ T cells sorted from blood. Subset: CD45RA+ positively selected. The chain joins TRBV30 to TRBJ1-5, with no clear D. CDR3 sequence reads: CAWSKNTISNQPQHF. The CDR3 region has the DNA TGTGCCTGGAGTAAAAATACGATTAGCAATCAGCCCCAGCATTTT.